The rows below give T cell receptor beta chains drawn from one sample of a study of blood T cell repertoires in COVID-19. Libraries were prepared by immunoSEQ multiplex PCR; TCRdb keeps only in-frame clonotypes and omits some of them. The sample consists of some 150,000 clones, around 82% of them appearing once. Sequenced sample: peripheral blood. These receptor sequences come from a woman between 45 and 65 years old with acute or convalescent COVID-19. Each CDR3 is given with its conserved first and last residue. Each record gives: clone size, D gene, J gene, V gene, CDR3 protein, CDR3 DNA. D genes are given only for firm matches. The size of a clone is reported for some rows only, either as once, few or many, or as a class for expanded clones.

clone_size: .
d_call: .
j_call: TRBJ1-4
v_call: TRBV4-2
cdr3_aa: CASGGGRGNEKLFF
cdr3_nt: TGTGCCAGCGGAGGGGGGAGGGGTAATGAAAAACTGTTTTTT

clone_size: .
d_call: .
j_call: TRBJ1-6
v_call: TRBV5-1
cdr3_aa: CASSLQSAGLDGSPLHF
cdr3_nt: TGCGCCAGCAGCTTGCAATCCGCAGGCCTCGATGGTTCACCCCTCCACTTT

clone_size: .
d_call: .
j_call: TRBJ1-2
v_call: TRBV5-1
cdr3_aa: CASSFSTGHGSHYGYTF
cdr3_nt: TGCGCCAGCAGCTTTAGTACGGGACACGGGTCTCACTATGGCTACACCTTC

clone_size: .
d_call: .
j_call: TRBJ2-1
v_call: TRBV7-8
cdr3_aa: CASSSLAGEQFF
cdr3_nt: TGTGCCAGCAGCTCATTAGCTGGAGAGCAGTTCTTC

clone_size: .
d_call: TRBD1
j_call: TRBJ1-6
v_call: TRBV5-1
cdr3_aa: CASSERTGGQGSPLHF
cdr3_nt: TGCGCCAGCAGCGAGAGGACAGGGGGCCAAGGGTCACCCCTCCACTTT

clone_size: .
d_call: TRBD2
j_call: TRBJ2-5
v_call: TRBV6-5
cdr3_aa: CASIRGTKETQYF
cdr3_nt: TGTGCCAGCATCAGAGGGACTAAAGAGACCCAGTACTTC

clone_size: .
d_call: TRBD1
j_call: TRBJ1-5
v_call: TRBV30
cdr3_aa: CAWSRGTGVNQPQHF
cdr3_nt: TGTGCCTGGAGTCGGGGGACAGGCGTCAATCAGCCCCAGCATTTT

clone_size: .
d_call: TRBD1
j_call: TRBJ1-1
v_call: TRBV3-1/TRBV3-2
cdr3_aa: CASSRGTAEAFF
cdr3_nt: TGTGCCAGCAGCCGGGGGACAGCTGAAGCTTTCTTT

clone_size: .
d_call: .
j_call: TRBJ1-2
v_call: TRBV3-1/TRBV3-2
cdr3_aa: CASSPTGYGYTF
cdr3_nt: TGTGCCAGCAGCCCTACCGGCTATGGCTACACCTTC

clone_size: .
d_call: .
j_call: TRBJ1-3
v_call: TRBV5-1
cdr3_aa: CASSLMGSLGNTIYF
cdr3_nt: TGCGCCAGCAGCTTGATGGGCAGCCTTGGAAACACCATATATTTT

clone_size: .
d_call: .
j_call: TRBJ1-1
v_call: TRBV4-3
cdr3_aa: CASSRNLGQPSHSEAFF
cdr3_nt: TGCGCCAGCAGCCGAAACCTCGGACAGCCTAGCCATTCTGAAGCTTTCTTT

clone_size: .
d_call: TRBD1
j_call: TRBJ1-2
v_call: TRBV19
cdr3_aa: CASRIGTANYGYTF
cdr3_nt: TGTGCCAGTAGAATTGGGACAGCGAACTATGGCTACACCTTC

clone_size: .
d_call: .
j_call: TRBJ2-1
v_call: TRBV7-9
cdr3_aa: CASSFGSGQRGRGTNEQFF
cdr3_nt: TGTGCCAGCAGCTTCGGGAGCGGGCAAAGAGGCAGGGGGACTAATGAGCAGTTCTTC

clone_size: .
d_call: TRBD1
j_call: TRBJ1-6
v_call: TRBV4-2
cdr3_aa: CASRYTTGNSPLHF
cdr3_nt: TGTGCCAGCAGGTACACGACAGGGAATTCACCCCTCCACTTT

clone_size: .
d_call: .
j_call: TRBJ2-3
v_call: TRBV7-6
cdr3_aa: CASSGEEFRTDTQYF
cdr3_nt: TGTGCCAGCAGCGGGGAGGAGTTTCGGACAGATACGCAGTATTTT

clone_size: .
d_call: TRBD2
j_call: TRBJ2-7
v_call: TRBV27
cdr3_aa: CASSLGSLGGLEQYF
cdr3_nt: TGTGCCAGCAGTTTGGGGAGCTTGGGAGGGCTCGAGCAGTACTTC

clone_size: .
d_call: .
j_call: TRBJ1-1
v_call: TRBV9
cdr3_aa: CASSDIGAVAFF
cdr3_nt: TGTGCCAGCAGCGACATCGGAGCGGTCGCTTTCTTT

clone_size: once
d_call: .
j_call: TRBJ2-7
v_call: TRBV7-9
cdr3_aa: CASSSRLEYGEQYF
cdr3_nt: TGTGCCAGCAGCTCAAGACTGGAATATGGGGAGCAGTACTTC

clone_size: .
d_call: TRBD1
j_call: TRBJ2-2
v_call: TRBV4-1
cdr3_aa: CASSQDSYTGQGITGELFF
cdr3_nt: TGCGCCAGCAGCCAAGATTCCTATACGGGACAGGGAATTACCGGGGAGCTGTTTTTT

clone_size: .
d_call: .
j_call: TRBJ1-4
v_call: TRBV3-1/TRBV3-2
cdr3_aa: CASSQGAGATNEKLFF
cdr3_nt: TGTGCCAGCAGCCAAGGGGCCGGCGCAACTAATGAAAAACTGTTTTTT

clone_size: .
d_call: TRBD2
j_call: TRBJ2-3
v_call: TRBV5-1
cdr3_aa: CASRTVREGDASDTQYF
cdr3_nt: TGCGCCAGCAGGACTGTACGGGAGGGAGACGCGAGTGATACGCAGTATTTT

clone_size: .
d_call: .
j_call: TRBJ2-5
v_call: TRBV5-6
cdr3_aa: CASSFFGRGSLETQYF
cdr3_nt: TGTGCCAGCAGCTTCTTTGGACGGGGATCGTTGGAGACCCAGTACTTC

clone_size: .
d_call: TRBD1
j_call: TRBJ1-3
v_call: TRBV11-2
cdr3_aa: CASSSTGPGNTIYF
cdr3_nt: TGTGCCAGCAGCTCGACAGGGCCCGGAAACACCATATATTTT

clone_size: .
d_call: TRBD1
j_call: TRBJ1-5
v_call: TRBV6-6
cdr3_aa: CASSPGTVNQPQHF
cdr3_nt: TGTGCCAGCAGTCCCGGGACAGTCAATCAGCCCCAGCATTTT